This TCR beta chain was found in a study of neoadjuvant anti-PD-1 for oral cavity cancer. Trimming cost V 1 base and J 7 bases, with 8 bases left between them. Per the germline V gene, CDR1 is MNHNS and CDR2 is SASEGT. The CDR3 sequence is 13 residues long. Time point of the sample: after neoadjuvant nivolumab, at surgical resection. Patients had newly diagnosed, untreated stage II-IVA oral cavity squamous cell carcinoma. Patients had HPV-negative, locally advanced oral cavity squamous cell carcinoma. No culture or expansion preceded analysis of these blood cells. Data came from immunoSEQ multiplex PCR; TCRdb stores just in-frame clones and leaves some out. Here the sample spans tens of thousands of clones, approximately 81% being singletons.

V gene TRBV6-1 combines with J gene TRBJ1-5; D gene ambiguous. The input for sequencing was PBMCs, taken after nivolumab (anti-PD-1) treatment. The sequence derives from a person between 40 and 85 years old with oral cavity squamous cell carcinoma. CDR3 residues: CASSEVVRQPQHF. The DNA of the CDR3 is TGTGCCAGCAGTGAAGTAGTAAGGCAGCCCCAGCATTTT.